What follows describes a single TCR beta chain. Its antigen is unknown. This entry belongs to a study of cytomegalovirus exposure and HLA in healthy donors. The study's findings and limits: The study reported that TCR beta sequences accurately predicted HLA-A and HLA-B alleles in most subjects.

PCR used 60 Vbeta primers and 13 Jbeta primers. Some clones are missing from TCRdb's copy, which holds only in-frame ones; the method was immunoSEQ multiplex PCR. The data contain roughly 120,000 clones, nearly 80% of them singletons. The J segment lost 5 bases and the V segment lost 2 bases, leaving 5 bases of the junction unmatched. The CDR3 is made up of 14 amino acids. This receptor was obtained from a woman in her twenties or thirties in good health and CMV-seropositive. The sequenced sample was PBMCs. The chain links TRBV5-3 to TRBJ2-5, with 8 bases fitting TRBD2. TRBV5-3 is treated as an ORF (open reading frame) with a function not yet certain. CDR3 nucleotides: TGTGCCAGAAGCTTTCGGACTAGCCTGGAGACCCAGTACTTC. Its protein product is CARSFRTSLETQYF.